This T cell receptor (beta chain) originates from a study of T cell responses to AZD1222 COVID-19 vaccine. Study-level points and caveats: Targeting of unmutated variant regions was reportedly seen in nearly half of spike-specific TCRs. Scientists sampled the repertoires only once the peak T cell response had passed. Dominant CD4 TCR responses targeted spike regions 160-218 and 743-854. A rise in Spike-specific TCR breadth and depth followed two AZD1222 doses.

TCRdb's copy holds only in-frame clones and misses some; the assay was immunoSEQ multiplex PCR. The repertoire consists of roughly 130,000 clones, with around 94% occurring once and the leading ten covering 6% to 7%. With regard to this clone: Its antigen is undetermined.

Trimming took off 8 bases at V and 2 bases at J, with 7 bases between the two ends. Germline CDR1 is LNHDA and CDR2 is SQIVND (reference sequence). This CDR3 comprises 11 residues. The rearrangement links TRBV19 to TRBJ2-7; D gene unclear. The specimen was peripheral blood, collected on day 0 of AZD1222 vaccination. The sequence derives from an adult in good health. The CDR3 DNA follows: TGTGCCAGTGCCTCAACCTACGAGCAGTACTTC. This translates into CASASTYEQYF.